What follows is one TCR beta chain and its context. Its antigen is not identified. The gene symbols are mouse symbols. The read terminates 1 residue before the CDR3 end, so the remaining end is supplied by the germline J gene. Survey-depth TCRbeta CDR3 sequencing reported V/J genes and productive frequencies. TCRdb's copy holds only in-frame clones and misses some; the assay was immunoSEQ multiplex PCR. Among over 45,000 clones listed, around 72% were seen once. This specimen comes from a study of tissue T cells after allogeneic stem cell transplantation. Study conclusions and caveats: Blood and spleen captured only part of the tissue TCR repertoire. Shared clones across patients were few; motif clustering revealed tissue-specific shared signatures.

Germline CDR1 and CDR2: GFQATS and STVNSAI. Trimming shortened V by 4 bases and J by 5 bases, and 9 bases separated the two germline ends. This CDR3 has 12 amino acids. This sequence originates from a pool of C57BL/6 mice in good health. This chain links TRBV20 with TRBJ2-1; D might be TRBD1 (6 bases). Sequencing used sorted cells pooled from one or two spleens. CDR3: CGATGDNAEQFF. CDR3 bases read: TGTGGTGCTACGGGGGACAATGCTGAGCAGTTC.